Below, 19 T cell receptor beta chains from the same sample are listed, as sequenced in a study of blood T cell repertoires in COVID-19. Clones were read by immunoSEQ multiplex PCR, and TCRdb kept only the in-frame ones, dropping some. The profile shows 90,000 to 120,000 clones, approximately 88% of them singletons. Material: peripheral blood. The receptors were gathered from a middle-aged man with active or convalescent COVID-19.

The rearrangement uses TRBV2 and TRBJ1-5, with 11 nucleotides matching TRBD1. V shed 6 bases, J shed 0 bases, and the junction held 10 bases outside the gene matches. The CDR3 runs 18 residues. Germline CDR1 is SNHLY and CDR2 is FYNNEI. The CDR3 spells CASSGQGARSYSNQPQHF. The CDR3 DNA is TGTGCCAGCAGCGGACAGGGGGCGAGATCGTATAGCAATCAGCCCCAGCATTTT.

This clone has only one observation. The chain carries TRBV6-5 and TRBJ1-4; 7 positions match TRBD1. V lost 6 bases to trimming and J lost 7 bases; unmatched junction nucleotides: 5. The CDR3 runs 13 residues. Germline V lookup: CDR1 MNHEY, CDR2 SVGAGI. The CDR3 DNA is TGTGCCAGCAGAGGGGGCGCAGGTGAAAAACTGTTTTTT. Protein: CASRGGAGEKLFF.

The chain recombines TRBV9 with TRBJ2-3; tentatively, D is TRBD2 (6 bases). Germline V gives CDR1 SGDLS, CDR2 YYNGEE. Trimming stripped 1 base from V and 4 bases from J, with 13 bases between. There are 15 residues in the CDR3. CDR3 amino acids: CASSVYGSKADTQYF. The CDR3 nucleotides read TGTGCCAGCAGCGTATACGGGAGTAAGGCAGATACGCAGTATTTT. The full variable domain, completed using reference TRBV9 and TRBJ2-3, is DSGVTQTPKHLITATGQRVTLRCSPRSGDLSVYWYQQSLDQGLQFLIQYYNGEERAKGNILERFSAQQFPDLHSELNLSSLELGDSALYFCASSVYGSKADTQYFGPGTRLTVL.

The chain combines TRBV28 with TRBJ1-1, with D possibly matching TRBD1 (6 bases). Germline V CDR1 and CDR2: MDHEN, SYDVKM. Trimming stripped 5 bases from V and 0 bases from J, with 16 bases between. The CDR3 covers 16 residues. The CDR3 DNA follows: TGTGCCAGCAGTCTGGATCCCGGGACACTGAACACTGAAGCTTTCTTT. It translates to CASSLDPGTLNTEAFF. The full variable domain, with the rest looked up from reference TRBV28 and TRBJ1-1, is DVKVTQSSRYLVKRTGEKVFLECVQDMDHENMFWYRQDPGLGLRLIYFSYDVKMKEKGDIPEGYSVSREKKERFSLILESASTNQTSMYLCASSLDPGTLNTEAFFGQGTRLTVV.

This sequence joins TRBV29-1 and TRBJ2-5, with 9 bases fitting TRBD2. The junction had 11 bases not matched to a gene; V was cut back by 5 bases and J by 4 bases. The CDR3 covers 15 residues. CDR1 and CDR2 from the germline V gene are SQVTM and ANQGSEA. In DNA form, the CDR3 reads TGCAGCGTTATGAATAGCGGGAGAAACGGAGAGACCCAGTACTTC. It codes for CSVMNSGRNGETQYF.

The CDR3 loop reads CASSTRGDYGYTF. In DNA, the CDR3 is TGTGCCAGCAGTACCCGGGGTGACTATGGCTACACCTTC. This rearrangement joins TRBV27 to TRBJ1-2; D not certain. CDR1 and CDR2 (germline): MNHEY, SMNVEV (reference sequence). The CDR3 has 13 amino acids. V lost 5 bases and J 3 bases, leaving 10 bases between the germline ends.

The V gene is TRBV12-3 or TRBV12-4, the J gene TRBJ1-1; D not certain. V was cut by 3 bases and J by 1 base, with 6 bases left in between. The CDR3 contains 13 residues. This CDR3 reads CASSFQWNTEAFF. DNA of the CDR3: TGTGCCAGCAGTTTTCAGTGGAACACTGAAGCTTTCTTT.

This sequence joins TRBV2 and TRBJ2-7, with 14 bases that match TRBD2. The CDR3 has 14 residues. Trimming cost V 5 bases and J 4 bases; bases outside gene matches: 1. CDR1 is SNHLY and CDR2 is FYNNEI in the germline V gene. For the CDR3, the DNA is TGTGCCAGCAGTTGGACTAGCGGGAGGTACGAGCAGTACTTC. Protein product: CASSWTSGRYEQYF. Full variable domain (outside the CDR3, taken from reference TRBV2 and TRBJ2-7): EPEVTQTPSHQVTQMGQEVILRCVPISNHLYFYWYRQILGQKVEFLVSFYNNEISEKSEIFDDQFSVERPDGSNFTLKIRSTKLEDSAMYFCASSWTSGRYEQYFGPGTRLTVT.

The gene calls are TRBV4-1 and TRBJ1-5; 8 nucleotides align to TRBD1. CDR1 MGHRA and CDR2 YSYEKL come from the germline V gene. CDR3 length equals 14 residues. Trimming took 7 bases from V and 2 from J; bases not matched to a gene: 4. CDR3 sequence reads: CASTQTGGNQPQHF. The DNA of the CDR3 is TGCGCCAGCACTCAGACAGGGGGCAATCAGCCCCAGCATTTT.

The chain uses TRBV2 and TRBJ1-1; the D gene is possibly TRBD1 (6 bases). V gave up 2 bases and J gave up 7 bases, with 11 bases separating them. Germline V gives CDR1 SNHLY, CDR2 FYNNEI. The CDR3 runs to 13 residues. The CDR3 sequence: CASSESGTLEAFF. CDR3 DNA sequence: TGTGCCAGCAGTGAATCCGGGACACTTGAAGCTTTCTTT.

The V and J genes are TRBV18 and TRBJ2-5; a weak D match, TRBD2 (7 bases). The CDR3 contains 17 residues. Trimming removed 0 bases at V and 1 base at J, with 15 bases between. The germline CDR1 and CDR2 sequences are KGHSH and LQKENI. In DNA, the CDR3 is TGTGCCAGCTCACCACCCCGCCGCGGGGGCCCCCAAGAGACCCAGTACTTC. Translated: CASSPPRRGGPQETQYF.

The V and J genes are TRBV28 and TRBJ1-2; D gene ambiguous. This CDR3 has 16 residues. The germline CDR1 and CDR2 sequences are MDHEN and SYDVKM. V lost 1 base and J 0 bases, leaving 12 bases between the germline ends. CDR3 sequence (DNA): TGTGCCAGCAGTTTATTAACCGGGTCAGCTAACTATGGCTACACCTTC. Amino acids: CASSLLTGSANYGYTF.

The chain has TRBV2 and TRBJ2-1; TRBD1 aligns across 7 bases. V lost 10 bases to trimming and J lost 4 bases; unmatched junction nucleotides: 1. There are 11 residues in the CDR3. Germline loops: CDR1 SNHLY, CDR2 FYNNEI. The CDR3 DNA follows: TGTGCCACGGGACAGTACAATGAGCAGTTCTTC. Protein sequence: CATGQYNEQFF.

V is TRBV27 and J is TRBJ1-6; D unclear. With 4 bases removed from V and 10 bases from J, the gap between germline ends came to 8 bases. This CDR3 is 12 amino acids long. Germline V CDR1 and CDR2: MNHEY, SMNVEV (reference sequence). The CDR3 protein is CASSSQWSPLHF. The CDR3 coding sequence is TGTGCCAGCAGTTCTCAGTGGTCACCCCTCCACTTT.

The DNA for the CDR3 is TGTGCCAGCAGCGGGGGACTAGCGGTCGGGGAGCTGTTTTTT. It specifies CASSGGLAVGELFF. The rearrangement links TRBV9 to TRBJ2-2, with TRBD2 identical over 11 bases. The CDR3 spans 14 residues. Germline values: CDR1 SGDLS, CDR2 YYNGEE. V lost 3 bases and J lost 7; bases outside the gene matches: 2.

V is TRBV6-5 and J is TRBJ1-2, with 7 bases matching TRBD1. CDR3 length equals 15 residues. The germline V gene encodes CDR1 MNHEY and CDR2 SVGAGI. V was pared by 5 bases and J by 2 bases, with 8 bases of the junction left unmatched. In DNA, the CDR3 is TGTGCCAGCAGTAACCGGGACAGTGAAAACTATGGCTACACCTTC. It yields the protein CASSNRDSENYGYTF.

V and J are TRBV5-1 and TRBJ1-6, with no clear D. V gave up 2 bases and J gave up 12 bases, with 9 bases separating them. This CDR3 comprises 12 residues. Germline V CDR1 and CDR2: SGHRS, YFSETQ. The CDR3 sequence: CASSLPDKPLHF. The DNA for the CDR3 is TGCGCCAGCAGCTTACCAGACAAACCCCTCCACTTT.

This clone was recorded only once. The rearrangement uses TRBV5-4 and TRBJ1-2; D unresolved. This CDR3 has 11 amino acids. Trimming removed 4 bases from V and 8 bases from J, with 9 bases in between. Per germline, CDR1 SGHNT and CDR2 YYREEE (reference sequence). CDR3 DNA: TGTGCCAGCAGCCTCAGTGGCGGCTACACCTTC. Protein sequence: CASSLSGGYTF.

CDR3: CASSIALTGFYGYTF. CDR3 sequence (DNA): TGTGCCAGTAGTATAGCCCTGACAGGGTTCTATGGCTACACCTTC. The J gene is TRBJ1-2, the V gene TRBV19, with 7 nucleotides matching TRBD1. The CDR3 spans 15 residues. In germline, CDR1 is LNHDA, CDR2 SQIVND (reference sequence). Trimming at V came to 1 base and at J to 4 bases, leaving 6 bases not matched to a gene.